Below are 20 T cell receptor beta chains sequenced from a single sample in a study of shared clonotypes between healthy human individuals. TCRdb keeps only in-frame clones here, not all; method: immunoSEQ multiplex PCR. The sample lists roughly 1.4 million clones; about 98.5% were seen once. Material for sequencing was naive CD4+ T cells sorted from blood. The subset is: CD45RA+ positively selected. These receptors were taken from a young man in good health.

The rearrangement links TRBV7-9 to TRBJ1-4; D gene unclear. The V end was cut by 5 bases, the J end by 4 bases, with 14 bases between. The CDR3 totals 15 residues. Germline loops: CDR1 SEHNR, CDR2 FQNEAQ (reference sequence). DNA of the CDR3: TGTGCCAGCAGCGAGGGCCTACCACTTAATGAAAAACTGTTTTTT. Amino acid sequence: CASSEGLPLNEKLFF.

The V gene is TRBV18, the J gene TRBJ2-1; 10 bases are a match to TRBD1. This CDR3 is 17 amino acids long. With V trimmed by 3 bases and J by 6 bases, 11 bases remained unmatched. Germline V gene data show CDR1 as KGHSH and CDR2 as LQKENI. The CDR3 is CASSPSTGGNVPNEQFF. The CDR3 DNA follows: TGTGCCAGCTCACCCTCGACAGGGGGCAACGTTCCCAATGAGCAGTTCTTC.

The chain links TRBV28 to TRBJ2-1; TRBD1 agrees at 9 bases. The V and J ends lost 5 bases and 7 bases, in that order; junction bases with no gene match: 12. CDR1 and CDR2 from the germline V gene are MDHEN and SYDVKM. The CDR3 covers 16 residues. This CDR3 is CASSLYTGQGRNEQFF. The DNA of the CDR3 is TGTGCCAGCAGTCTTTATACGGGACAGGGTAGGAATGAGCAGTTCTTC. Looking up the rest from reference TRBV28 and TRBJ2-1 gives the full variable domain: DVKVTQSSRYLVKRTGEKVFLECVQDMDHENMFWYRQDPGLGLRLIYFSYDVKMKEKGDIPEGYSVSREKKERFSLILESASTNQTSMYLCASSLYTGQGRNEQFFGPGTRLTVL.

V and J are TRBV28 and TRBJ2-2; D gene unclear. Germline loops: CDR1 MDHEN, CDR2 SYDVKM. Trimming cost V 4 bases and J 0 bases, with 15 bases left between them. The CDR3 has 17 amino acids. CDR3 residues: CASSSPLRRSNTGELFF. The CDR3 nucleotides are TGTGCCAGCAGTTCCCCTCTTCGTAGGTCGAACACCGGGGAGCTGTTTTTT.

The chain has TRBV5-4 and TRBJ1-1, with D perhaps matching TRBD1 (5 bases). Deletions cut 0 bases from V and 1 base from J, with 10 bases between. Germline V gene lookup returns CDR1 SGHNT and CDR2 YYREEE (reference sequence). The CDR3 is 15 amino acids. CDR3: CASSLAGGKNTEAFF. The CDR3, as DNA: TGTGCCAGCAGCTTGGCGGGGGGTAAGAACACTGAAGCTTTCTTT.

The chain combines TRBV9 with TRBJ2-1, with 12 bases fitting TRBD2. The trim removed 2 bases at V and 6 bases at J, leaving 3 bases unmatched. CDR1 is SGDLS and CDR2 is YYNGEE in the germline V gene. The CDR3 totals 15 residues. This CDR3 reads CASSVTSGRPNEQFF. The CDR3 region has the DNA TGTGCCAGCAGCGTGACTAGCGGGAGACCCAATGAGCAGTTCTTC.

This CDR3 is CASSPATASVQYF. As DNA, the CDR3 is TGCGCCAGCAGCCCAGCGACAGCATCCGTGCAGTACTTC. The chain couples TRBV10-1 to TRBJ2-7; TRBD1 might be the D (5 bases). The V gene's germline CDR1 is WNHNN and CDR2 SYGVQD (reference sequence). This CDR3 comprises 13 residues. V dropped 6 bases and J dropped 9 bases, with 18 bases sitting between them.

This chain joins TRBV2 and TRBJ2-1; TRBD1 agrees at 9 bases. This CDR3 spans 16 amino acids. The V and J ends lost 4 bases and 2 bases, in that order; junction bases with no gene match: 6. Germline V gene sequence: CDR1 SNHLY, CDR2 FYNNEI. This CDR3 reads CASSGGQGKTYNEQFF. CDR3 nucleotides: TGTGCCAGCAGTGGTGGACAGGGGAAGACCTACAATGAGCAGTTCTTC.

The V call is TRBV9, the J call TRBJ2-1; 7 bases agree with TRBD2. V gave up 10 bases and J gave up 7 bases; unmatched junction bases: 11. The germline V gene has CDR1 SGDLS and CDR2 YYNGEE. CDR3 length: 13 amino acids. DNA of the CDR3: TGTGCCTCCGGGGTAGCGGGTTTTAATGAGCAGTTCTTC. Its translation is CASGVAGFNEQFF.

The V gene is TRBV6-5, the J gene TRBJ2-7, with TRBD2 matching over 9 bases. In germline, CDR1 is MNHEY, CDR2 SVGAGI. Germline trimming cut 4 bases from V and 4 bases from J; bases unmatched to any gene: 8. CDR3 length equals 15 residues. CDR3 region: CASSSIGTSPYEQYF. CDR3 nucleotide sequence: TGTGCCAGCAGTTCAATCGGGACTAGCCCATACGAGCAGTACTTC.

The chain uses TRBV6-1 and TRBJ1-4; 7 positions agree with TRBD1. CDR3 size: 13 residues. V shed 11 bases and J 3 bases; nucleotides not matched to a gene: 6. Germline V gene data show CDR1 as MNHNS and CDR2 as SASEGT. The CDR3 protein is CAAGGQPNEKLFF. In DNA form, the CDR3 reads TGTGCCGCTGGGGGACAGCCTAATGAAAAACTGTTTTTT.

The chain links TRBV9 to TRBJ1-2; 8 bases are a match to TRBD1. The germline V gene encodes CDR1 SGDLS and CDR2 YYNGEE. CDR3 length: 16 amino acids. Losses at the gene ends were 0 bases for V and 8 bases for J; bases not matched to a gene: 12. The CDR3 bases are TGTGCCAGCAGCGTAGAGGACAGGGCAGGACTAGGGGGCTACACCTTC. It encodes CASSVEDRAGLGGYTF.

The genes are TRBV5-1 and TRBJ1-5; 7 nucleotides match TRBD1. The CDR3 is 15 residues long. Germline assignment: CDR1 SGHRS and CDR2 YFSETQ. V shed 0 bases and J 4 bases; nucleotides not matched to a gene: 4. CDR3 protein: CASSLGDRANQPQHF. The CDR3 DNA reads TGCGCCAGCAGCTTGGGAGACAGGGCTAATCAGCCCCAGCATTTT.

This chain links TRBV11-2 with TRBJ1-1; D gene unclear. Trimming shortened V by 7 bases and J by 0 bases, and 6 bases separated the two germline ends. CDR3 length: 12 residues. Per germline, CDR1 SGHAT and CDR2 FQNNGV. The CDR3 region has the DNA TGTGCCAGCAACAGTATGAACACTGAAGCTTTCTTT. It codes for CASNSMNTEAFF.

The rearrangement uses TRBV5-6 and TRBJ2-5, with D unresolved. This CDR3 is built from 15 residues. With 5 bases removed from V and 1 base from J, the gap between germline ends came to 15 bases. CDR1 is SGHDT, CDR2 YYEEEE, per germline. The CDR3 bases are TGTGCCAGCAGTCAACTTGACGGGCCCCAAGAGACCCAGTACTTC. Protein product: CASSQLDGPQETQYF.

This sequence joins TRBV29-1 and TRBJ2-2, with 9 bases identical to TRBD2. Germline values: CDR1 SQVTM, CDR2 ANQGSEA. Trimming removed 5 bases from V and 0 bases from J; junction bases left unmatched: 4. The CDR3 sequence is 15 residues long. CDR3 residues: CSVRLAGSNTGELFF. The CDR3 nucleotides are TGCAGCGTTAGGCTAGCGGGATCGAACACCGGGGAGCTGTTTTTT.

The chain is built from TRBV6-5 and TRBJ2-1; D might be TRBD2 (5 bases). The CDR3 runs 13 residues. Trimming left V 6 bases short and J 4 bases short, with 10 bases between. Per the germline V gene, CDR1 is MNHEY and CDR2 is SVGAGI. The CDR3 region is CASRTGIYNEQFF. The CDR3 nucleotides are TGTGCCAGCAGAACGGGGATTTACAATGAGCAGTTCTTC.

This sequence joins TRBV28 and TRBJ1-2; perhaps TRBD1 as D (5 bases). The CDR3 has 15 amino acids. CDR1 is MDHEN, CDR2 SYDVKM, per germline. The germline V and J ends were trimmed by 7 bases and 1 base, with 16 bases remaining between them. CDR3 sequence: CASTLPGNYNYGYTF. In DNA form, the CDR3 reads TGTGCCAGCACATTACCAGGGAACTATAACTATGGCTACACCTTC.

The V and J genes are TRBV20-1 and TRBJ2-7, with D perhaps matching TRBD1 (5 bases). The V end was cut by 5 bases, the J end by 3 bases, with 8 bases between. This CDR3 has 11 amino acids. Germline V gene data show CDR1 as DFQATT and CDR2 as SNEGSKA (reference sequence). CDR3 residues: CSAWTFYEQYF. The DNA of the CDR3 is TGCAGTGCTTGGACATTCTACGAGCAGTACTTC.

CDR3 protein: CASSPLQGIPYEQYF. CDR3 nucleotide sequence: TGTGCCAGCAGCCCACTACAGGGTATCCCCTACGAGCAGTACTTC. This chain uses TRBV5-6 with TRBJ2-7; perhaps TRBD1 as D (6 bases). Trimming took off 4 bases at V and 2 bases at J, with 16 bases between the two ends. CDR1 is SGHDT and CDR2 is YYEEEE in the germline V gene. This CDR3 has 15 amino acids.